The 23 T cell receptor beta chains reported below all come from one sample, sequenced in a study of blood T cell repertoires in COVID-19. Assay: immunoSEQ multiplex PCR; the TCRdb copy retains only in-frame clones and omits some. Of some 230,000 clones in the sample, approximately 78% were seen once. The sequenced material came from peripheral blood. The receptor set was obtained from a woman aged 80 or older with COVID-19, enrolled during active disease.

The J gene is TRBJ2-3, the V gene TRBV18; a weak D match, TRBD1 (6 bases). The CDR3 length is 13 residues. Trimming removed 6 bases at V and 6 bases at J, with 13 bases between. The V gene's germline CDR1 is KGHSH and CDR2 LQKENI. CDR3 in amino acids: CASSPNRDDTQYF. CDR3 nucleotide sequence: TGTGCCAGCTCGCCTAACAGGGACGATACGCAGTATTTT.

This clone was seen more than once but under ten times. The J gene is TRBJ2-2, the V gene TRBV7-8, with D possibly being TRBD1 (5 bases). This CDR3 has 16 residues. With 7 bases removed from V and 7 bases from J, the gap between germline ends came to 22 bases. Germline assignment: CDR1 SGHVS and CDR2 FQNEAQ. CDR3 sequence reads: CASTSPPAGKHGELFF. The CDR3 bases are TGTGCCAGCACCTCGCCCCCGGCAGGGAAGCACGGGGAGCTGTTTTTT.

The V gene is TRBV28, the J gene TRBJ1-4; perhaps TRBD1 as D (5 bases). The germline V and J ends were trimmed by 5 bases and 8 bases, with 15 bases remaining between them. Germline assignment: CDR1 MDHEN and CDR2 SYDVKM. This CDR3 has 14 residues. The DNA of the CDR3 is TGTGCCAGCAGTACACGCAGGGTGGGGGAAAAACTGTTTTTT. Translation gives CASSTRRVGEKLFF.

V is TRBV19 and J is TRBJ1-2, with TRBD1 matching 7 bases. Germline V gives CDR1 LNHDA, CDR2 SQIVND (reference sequence). Trimming at V came to 2 bases and at J to 8 bases, leaving 8 bases not matched to a gene. The CDR3 length is 14 residues. CDR3 sequence: CASSILDRSGGYTF. The CDR3 nucleotides read TGTGCCAGTAGTATACTGGACAGGAGTGGGGGCTACACCTTC.

This chain connects TRBV4-1 to TRBJ2-6, with 7 bases aligning to TRBD1. J was trimmed by 0 bases and V by 1 base; bases with no gene match: 3. Germline CDR1 MGHRA, CDR2 YSYEKL. This CDR3 comprises 17 residues. The CDR3: CASSQGTGSSGANVLTF. Here the CDR3 DNA reads TGCGCCAGCAGCCAAGGGACAGGCTCCTCTGGGGCCAACGTCCTGACTTTC.

As concerns this clone: At one end, the junction sequence differs from germline, possibly due to a read error. The chain uses TRBV19 and TRBJ1-1, with D hard to call. The germline gives CDR1 LNHDA, CDR2 SQIVND (reference sequence). This CDR3 is built from 11 residues. DNA for the CDR3: TGTGCCAGTAGTATTTGGACTGGAGCTTTCTTT. It encodes CASSIWTGAFF.

The chain uses TRBV13 and TRBJ1-6; D is uncertain. The CDR3 runs to 14 residues. The V end lost 7 bases, the J end lost 4 bases, and 11 bases lay between the germline ends. Germline V gene lookup returns CDR1 PRHDT and CDR2 FYEKMQ (reference sequence). Written as DNA, the CDR3 is TGTGCCAGCACCCTTCGTTCTTATAATTCACCCCTCCACTTT. This encodes CASTLRSYNSPLHF.

This chain connects TRBV5-6 to TRBJ1-2; 8 bases fit TRBD1. There are 15 residues in the CDR3. The V gene's germline CDR1 is SGHDT and CDR2 YYEEEE. V lost 4 bases, J lost 4 bases, and 9 bases stayed unmatched. CDR3 coding DNA: TGTGCCAGCAGCCCCGGACAGGGAGGTCCCTATGGCTACACCTTC. Protein product: CASSPGQGGPYGYTF.

This CDR3 reads CSELAGGRETQYF. The CDR3 DNA sequence: TGCAGCGAGCTAGCGGGGGGGCGGGAGACCCAGTACTTC. This chain uses TRBV29-1 with TRBJ2-5; TRBD2 matches 12 bases. With 7 bases clipped from V and 5 bases from J, the junction kept 5 bases outside the gene matches. The germline gives CDR1 SQVTM, CDR2 ANQGSEA. The CDR3 length is 13 residues. The full variable domain, in which reference TRBV29-1 and TRBJ2-5 provide the parts outside the CDR3, is SAVISQKPSRDICQRGTSLTIQCQVDSQVTMMFWYRQQPGQSLTLIATANQGSEATYESGFVIDKFPISRPNLTFSTLTVSNMSPEDSSIYLCSELAGGRETQYFGPGTRLLVL.

CDR3 DNA: TGTGCCAGCAGAAGAATGACAGGGGGTCCCTATGGCTACACCTTC. It translates to CASRRMTGGPYGYTF. V gene TRBV2 combines with J gene TRBJ1-2; 9 nucleotides match TRBD1. This CDR3 spans 15 amino acids. Germline-derived CDR1 and CDR2 are SNHLY and FYNNEI. Trimming removed 6 bases from V and 4 bases from J; junction bases left unmatched: 9.

The table lists this clone with a count of one. The junction does not match germline at one end; this may be a read error. The gene calls are TRBV29-1 and TRBJ2-2; possible D gene TRBD1, 7 bases. CDR3 length: 12 residues. Looked up from germline, CDR1 is SQVTM and CDR2 is ANQGSEA. The CDR3 DNA is TGCAGCGTAGACAGGGTAGGAGGGGAGCTGCTTTTT. The encoded protein is CSVDRVGGELLF.

V usage is TRBV6-1 and J usage is TRBJ1-6; 9 bases fit TRBD1. The trim removed 3 bases at V and 8 bases at J, leaving 14 bases unmatched. The CDR3 runs 18 residues. Germline lookup yields CDR1 MNHNS and CDR2 SASEGT. CDR3 region: CASSDKVPGTGSYSPLHF. CDR3 DNA sequence: TGTGCCAGCAGTGACAAGGTTCCCGGGACAGGGTCTTATTCACCCCTCCACTTT.

This sequence joins TRBV6-4 and TRBJ2-7, with 10 nucleotides matching TRBD1. From germline, CDR1 is MRHNA and CDR2 SNTAGT. The V gene end was trimmed by 6 bases and the J gene end by 6 bases; junction bases not matched to a gene: 5. The CDR3 loop spans 13 amino acids. In DNA form, the CDR3 reads TGTGCCAGCAGCCGGGACAGGGGTGGCGAGCAGTACTTC. Translated, it gives CASSRDRGGEQYF.

The chain combines TRBV6-5 with TRBJ1-2; tentatively, D is TRBD1 (5 bases). CDR3 length equals 11 residues. V lost 8 bases and J 6 bases, leaving 10 bases between the germline ends. Germline V gives CDR1 MNHEY, CDR2 SVGAGI. The CDR3 nucleotides read TGTGCCAGCCAGGGATGGGATGGCTACACCTTC. Protein sequence: CASQGWDGYTF.

V gene TRBV29-1 combines with J gene TRBJ2-3; 7 bases match TRBD1. CDR3 length: 15 amino acids. Trimming took 6 bases from V and 0 from J; bases not matched to a gene: 9. CDR1 is SQVTM and CDR2 is ANQGSEA in the germline V gene. CDR3: CSVQGDKKSTDTQYF. For the CDR3, the DNA is TGCAGCGTCCAGGGGGACAAAAAGAGCACAGATACGCAGTATTTT.

There are a few counts of this clone. The J gene is TRBJ1-2, the V gene TRBV19, with D perhaps matching TRBD1 (6 bases). This CDR3 comprises 17 residues. Germline V gene sequence: CDR1 LNHDA, CDR2 SQIVND (reference sequence). V was shortened by 1 base and J by 0 bases, with 15 bases between the two germline ends. The DNA of the CDR3 is TGTGCCAGTAGTATAGCCGGGGACACCCTATCTAACTATGGCTACACCTTC. Translated, it gives CASSIAGDTLSNYGYTF.

V gene TRBV28 combines with J gene TRBJ1-1; maybe TRBD1 (5 bases). Deletions cut 3 bases from V and 5 bases from J, with 10 bases between. This CDR3 has 13 residues. The germline V gene encodes CDR1 MDHEN and CDR2 SYDVKM. DNA of the CDR3: TGTGCCAGCAGTTTGTCAGGGTATACTGAAGCTTTCTTT. This translates into CASSLSGYTEAFF.

V and J are TRBV30 and TRBJ2-5; possible D gene TRBD2, 6 bases. V was cut by 5 bases and J by 2 bases, with 15 bases left in between. This CDR3 spans 14 amino acids. Germline-derived CDR1 and CDR2 are GTSNPN and SVGIG (reference sequence). CDR3 sequence: CAWGSGTPQETQYF. The CDR3 coding sequence is TGTGCCTGGGGTTCCGGGACTCCTCAAGAGACCCAGTACTTC.

By share, this clone ranks as medium-sized. J is TRBJ1-2 and V is TRBV5-1; possible D gene TRBD1, 5 bases. V dropped 2 bases and J dropped 3 bases, with 14 bases sitting between them. CDR3 length: 15 residues. CDR1 is SGHRS, CDR2 YFSETQ, per germline. The CDR3 DNA sequence: TGCGCCAGCAGCTTATCTGACAGTCTTCACTATGGCTACACCTTC. This encodes CASSLSDSLHYGYTF.

This clone showed up many times. No conserved phenylalanine or tryptophan is present at the end of the CDR3, so a read error is the likely explanation. Because the CDR3's place on the DNA is in doubt, the DNA is left out and the CDR3 is given as listed by TCRdb. The rearrangement links TRBV19 to TRBJ1-1; the DNA was not used to check the table's D call, TRBD1. Both ends counted, the CDR3 spans 12 residues. CDR1 and CDR2 from the germline V gene are LNHDA and SQIVND (reference sequence). CDR3 sequence reads: CASRARTGSPSV.

V and J are TRBV5-6 and TRBJ1-6; D remains unclear. CDR1 is SGHDT, CDR2 YYEEEE, per germline. V lost 2 bases to trimming and J lost 7 bases, with 13 bases between them. The CDR3 spans 15 residues. The CDR3 region is CASSFIKRRNSPLHF. DNA of the CDR3: TGTGCCAGCAGCTTTATCAAAAGGAGGAATTCACCCCTCCACTTT. Full variable domain (missing parts from reference TRBV5-6 and TRBJ1-6): DAGVTQSPTHLIKTRGQQVTLRCSPKSGHDTVSWYQQALGQGPQFIFQYYEEEERQRGNFPDRFSGHQFPNYSSELNVNALLLGDSALYLCASSFIKRRNSPLHFGNGTRLTVT.

This rearrangement joins TRBV2 to TRBJ1-1; a possible D gene is TRBD1 (5 bases). In germline, CDR1 is SNHLY, CDR2 FYNNEI. The V end was cut by 3 bases, the J end by 7 bases, with 9 bases between. This CDR3 has 12 amino acids. The CDR3 nucleotides are TGTGCCAGCAGTGAGGGGGGAATTGAAGCTTTCTTT. It encodes CASSEGGIEAFF.

This chain links TRBV18 with TRBJ1-1, with TRBD1 matching 9 bases. Germline CDR1 and CDR2: KGHSH and LQKENI. CDR3 length equals 17 residues. V dropped 5 bases and J dropped 0; count of bases not matched to a gene: 10. Here the CDR3 reads CASSTLPGQGLNTEAFF. The CDR3, as DNA: TGTGCCAGCTCAACCCTCCCGGGACAGGGACTGAACACTGAAGCTTTCTTT. Full variable domain (outside the CDR3, taken from reference TRBV18 and TRBJ1-1): NAGVMQNPRHLVRRRGQEARLRCSPMKGHSHVYWYRQLPEEGLKFMVYLQKENIIDESGMPKERFSAEFPKEGPSILRIQQVVRGDSAAYFCASSTLPGQGLNTEAFFGQGTRLTVV.